The 6 T cell receptor beta chains reported below all come from one sample, sequenced in a study of blood T cell repertoires in COVID-19 (TCRdb year 2020). Libraries were built with the immunoSEQ multiplex PCR assay. TCRdb took over this immuneACCESS table, retaining in-frame rearrangements with V and J assigned. Such tables are incomplete; in checked studies, under half of the missing clones stem from an unresolved V gene, and the remainder is unexplained. In this sample the table shows almost 25,000 clones, roughly 94% of which occur a single time. 32% of the sample goes to the ten largest clones. Sequenced: peripheral blood. The receptor source for this set is a man aged 65 to 79 with active COVID-19.

This sequence joins TRBV5-6 and TRBJ1-1; the match to TRBD1 covers 10 bases. CDR3 length equals 15 residues. In germline, CDR1 is SGHDT, CDR2 YYEEEE. The V and J ends lost 1 base and 11 bases, in that order; junction bases with no gene match: 11. The CDR3 DNA reads as TGTGCCAGCAGCTTGATTCGGGGACAGGGGATCTCGGCTTTCTTT. This gives the protein CASSLIRGQGISAFF.

This clone was counted a single time. CDR3 nucleotides: TGTGCCAGCAGCTCGGACACTAAGGCGGAGACCCAGTACTTC. Its translation: CASSSDTKAETQYF. This sequence joins TRBV7-9 and TRBJ2-5; tentative D call: TRBD1 (5 bases). This CDR3 has 14 amino acids. Deletions cut 4 bases from V and 5 bases from J, with 14 bases between. Germline lookup yields CDR1 SEHNR and CDR2 FQNEAQ (reference sequence).

This sequence joins TRBV4-2 and TRBJ2-7; no firm D call. The CDR3 covers 16 residues. In germline, CDR1 is LGHNA, CDR2 YNFKEQ. Trimming removed 0 bases from V and 0 bases from J, with 12 bases in between. The CDR3 is CASSQDSWQDSYEQYF. The DNA of the CDR3 is TGTGCCAGCAGCCAAGACTCATGGCAGGACTCCTACGAGCAGTACTTC.

J is TRBJ2-1 and V is TRBV7-9, with 10 positions matching TRBD2. V lost 5 bases, J lost 4 bases, and 5 bases stayed unmatched. The CDR3 contains 15 residues. The germline V gene encodes CDR1 SEHNR and CDR2 FQNEAQ (reference sequence). The CDR3 sequence: CASSDPGLAYNEQFF. Here the CDR3 DNA reads TGTGCCAGCAGCGATCCGGGACTAGCGTACAATGAGCAGTTCTTC. Complete variable domain (other parts from reference TRBV7-9 and TRBJ2-1): DTGVSQNPRHKITKRGQNVTFRCDPISEHNRLYWYRQTLGQGPEFLTYFQNEAQLEKSRLLSDRFSAERPKGSFSTLEIQRTEQGDSAMYLCASSDPGLAYNEQFFGPGTRLTVL.

J is TRBJ2-1 and V is TRBV6-2 or TRBV6-3, with D uncertain. CDR1 is MNHEY, CDR2 SVGEGT, per germline. This CDR3 contains 15 residues. V shed 6 bases and J shed 8 bases, with 20 bases lying between them. This chain's CDR3 is CASSSRKKLLDEQFF. The CDR3 nucleotides read TGTGCCAGCAGCTCCAGGAAAAAGCTATTGGATGAGCAGTTCTTC.

The chain joins TRBV7-2 to TRBJ1-2; perhaps TRBD1 as D (5 bases). CDR1 is SGHTA, CDR2 FQGNSA, per germline. The length of the CDR3 is 15 residues. V lost 1 base and J 8 bases, leaving 17 bases between the germline ends. The CDR3: CASSLEQTGSAGYTF. As DNA, the CDR3 is TGTGCCAGCAGCTTAGAACAAACAGGCTCAGCCGGCTACACCTTC.